This TCR beta chain was found in a study of regulatory T cells in long-lasting Graves disease listed by TCRdb under 2021. About the investigation overall: To count as having persistent Graves' disease, a patient had to have received antithyroid drug treatment for over 5 years with TSH receptor autoantibodies remaining persistently positive. The study was conducted in China and was registered as a clinical trial. A total of some 35 samples underwent TCR sequencing: about 13 from persistent and 20 from newly diagnosed Graves' disease patients. Peripheral blood TCR sequencing and RNA sequencing compared persistent Graves' disease patients with newly diagnosed Graves' disease patients. In the clinical cohort, patients with persistent Graves' disease had used antithyroid drugs for an average of around 10 years.

Library construction relied on multiplex PCR. Sequencing was performed on an Illumina HiSeq 4000. TCR beta libraries were built with iRepertoire HTBI primers and Arm-PCR amplification of CDR3 regions. Gel purification was performed on PCR products prior to sequencing. Per the source publication's procedure: Gene usage analysis of CDR3 amino acid clonotypes used the approximately 62 TRBV and 14 to 15 TRBJ segments found across samples. COPE and FqMerger were used to merge the filtered high-quality paired reads into contigs. BLAST was used to align contigs to IMGT TRBV, TRBD and TRBJ reference genes, with CDR3 defined following IMGT. Any clonotype with a frequency above 0.1% was counted as a highly expanded clone. Shannon entropy served as the measure of repertoire diversity, while the Gini coefficient captured V-J evenness. A clonotype was considered public if more than one individual shared it. Starting from the raw public reads, TCRdb applied fastp trimming at Q25, assembled clones with MiXCR and retained in-frame beta chains. Rows matching on CDR3 protein sequence are summarized as one entry with the most common DNA and genes. What appears here as the V and J calls and clone size reflects TCRdb's work, not the paper's. The sample records over 350,000 distinct CDR3 sequences, less than 25% of which are singletons. The top ten constitute roughly 20% of the sample.

This clonotype was counted at least ten times. Its cognate antigen has yet to be identified. No qualities accompany the bases; no much larger clone lies one base away. What the work shows at the level of the full study, not this receptor alone: The study examined only peripheral blood because the primary lesion, thyroid tissue, could not be accessed. The authors acknowledged the small sample size as a limitation that may reduce accuracy. Persistent patients shared more public clonotypes among themselves (around 2,500) than newly diagnosed patients did (roughly 910). Compared with newly diagnosed patients, patients with persistent Graves' disease had lower TCR Shannon entropy and fewer highly expanded clones, which suggests clonal expansion. Only the TCR beta chain was sequenced and analyzed. Persistent disease showed preferential use of TRBV28, TRBJ1-2 and TRBJ2-5, whereas newly diagnosed disease favored TRBV20-1 and TRBJ2-1.

V was cut back by 5 bases and J by 6 bases, leaving a gap of 17 bases between them. From cysteine to phenylalanine, the CDR3 is 15 amino acids long. Only the CDR3 DNA is retained, 45 bases long and in frame from the first base. In the germline V gene, CDR1 corresponds to MDHEN and CDR2 to SYDVKM. The time point tag for this specimen amounts to: persistent/refractory GD, antithyroid drugs over 5 years with positive TRAb. For both TCR sequencing and RNA sequencing, RNA was extracted from PBMCs in TRIzol. The diagnosis of Graves' disease was made according to American Thyroid Association guidelines. Patients were recruited from an endocrinology department in Xi'an, China. Each patient gave approximately 9.7 milliliters of peripheral blood, collected in an EDTA anticoagulant tube. Ficoll Paque Plus density gradient separation was used to isolate PBMCs, and no further T cell sorting was done. An Agilent 2100 Bioanalyzer and agarose gel were used to check RNA quality, and a NanoDrop 2000 was used to measure RNA concentration.

This clonotype was sampled from a female donor with Graves disease. The V and J segments used are TRBV28 and TRBJ1-5; the D region possibly corresponds to TRBD1 (5 bases align). This sample comprised peripheral blood mononuclear cells (PBMCs), obtained when the disease was refractory, from a patient treated with antithyroid drugs. The DNA is as follows: TGTGCCAGCAGTACGTCCCGGGACGCTCCTCAGCCCCAGCATTTT. This is translated as CASSTSRDAPQPQHF.